This T cell receptor beta chain was recorded in a study of blood T cell repertoires in COVID-19. Original handling: Reference gene primers were amplified, and this amplification served to estimate nucleated cell counts. Method: immunoSEQ multiplex PCR; TCRdb's copy keeps in-frame clones and lacks some. That table gives V, J and clone size, and the DNA gave D and trimming. The sample yields about 220,000 clones, roughly 86% seen once. From germline, CDR1 is ENHRY and CDR2 SYGVKD. The V and J ends lost 2 bases and 3 bases respectively, with 7 bases between them. This CDR3 has 14 amino acids. The rearrangement uses TRBV10-3 and TRBJ1-4; D might be TRBD1 (6 bases). Sequenced sample: peripheral blood. The source of this sequence is a woman in her thirties who had recovered from COVID-19. The CDR3: CAISEAGANEKLFF. The CDR3 DNA reads as TGTGCCATCAGTGAGGCAGGGGCTAATGAAAAACTGTTTTTT.